This T cell receptor beta chain is from a study of brain T cells in children with intractable seizures. Notes on the study in general: Pre-surgery blood may have been undersampled, hiding some clones. Known viral epitope-specific CDR3s closely matched each case's top public brain CDR3. HCMV serostatus was not known, and viral specificity came from CDR3 similarity only.

Surgery cases with the highest brain T cell transcript signatures were chosen for sequencing. This clone came up a few times. Its cognate antigen is unknown. The assay was immunoSEQ multiplex PCR, and TCRdb's table has in-frame clones only and misses some. The sample lists roughly 8,700 clones, roughly three quarters seen once, with 15% to 20% in the top ten. This CDR3 comprises 13 residues. Trimming took 0 bases from V and 3 from J, leaving 3 bases between them. Germline lookup yields CDR1 SGHAT and CDR2 FQNNGV. The sample in question was resected brain tissue, obtained at surgery. The rearrangement uses TRBV11-2 and TRBJ1-5; the D is unclear. The source is a girl under 10 years old with tuberous sclerosis and intractable seizures. CDR3 sequence: CASSLDINQPQHF. The CDR3, as DNA: TGTGCCAGCAGCTTAGATATCAATCAGCCCCAGCATTTT.